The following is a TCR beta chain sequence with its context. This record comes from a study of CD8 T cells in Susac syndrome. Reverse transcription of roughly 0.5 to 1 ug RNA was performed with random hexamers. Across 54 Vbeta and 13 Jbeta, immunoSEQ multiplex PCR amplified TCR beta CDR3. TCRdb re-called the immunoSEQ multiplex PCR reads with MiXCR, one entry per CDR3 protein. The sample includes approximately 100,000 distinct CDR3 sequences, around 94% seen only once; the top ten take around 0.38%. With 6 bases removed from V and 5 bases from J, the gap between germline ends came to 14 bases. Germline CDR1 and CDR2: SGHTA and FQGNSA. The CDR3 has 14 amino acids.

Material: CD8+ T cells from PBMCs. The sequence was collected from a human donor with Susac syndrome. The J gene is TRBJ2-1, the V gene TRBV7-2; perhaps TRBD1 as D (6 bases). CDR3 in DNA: TGTGCCAGCAGGTGGCAGGGGCTAAACAATGAGCAGTTCTTC. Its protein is CASRWQGLNNEQFF.